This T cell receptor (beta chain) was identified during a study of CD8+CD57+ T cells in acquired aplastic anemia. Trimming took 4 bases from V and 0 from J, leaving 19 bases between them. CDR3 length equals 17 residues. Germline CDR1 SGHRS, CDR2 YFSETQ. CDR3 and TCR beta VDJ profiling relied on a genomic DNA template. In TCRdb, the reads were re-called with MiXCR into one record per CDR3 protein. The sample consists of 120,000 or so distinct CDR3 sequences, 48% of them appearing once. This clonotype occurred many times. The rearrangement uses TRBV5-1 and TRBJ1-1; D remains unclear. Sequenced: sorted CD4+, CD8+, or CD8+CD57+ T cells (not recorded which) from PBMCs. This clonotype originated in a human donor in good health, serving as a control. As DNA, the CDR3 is TGCGCCAGCAGCCGGTGGACCTCACATCGAATGAACACTGAAGCTTTCTTT. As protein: CASSRWTSHRMNTEAFF.